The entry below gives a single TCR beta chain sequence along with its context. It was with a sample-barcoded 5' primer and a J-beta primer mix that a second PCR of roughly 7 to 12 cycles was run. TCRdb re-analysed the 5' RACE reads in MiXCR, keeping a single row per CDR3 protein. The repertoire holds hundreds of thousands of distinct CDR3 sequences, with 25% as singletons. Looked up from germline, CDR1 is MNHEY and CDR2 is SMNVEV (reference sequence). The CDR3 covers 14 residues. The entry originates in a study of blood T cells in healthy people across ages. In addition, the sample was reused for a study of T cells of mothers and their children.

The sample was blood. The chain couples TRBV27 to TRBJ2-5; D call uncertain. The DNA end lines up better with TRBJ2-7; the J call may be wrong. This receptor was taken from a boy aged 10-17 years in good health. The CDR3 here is CASSLSGFSYEQYF. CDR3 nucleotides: TGTGCCAGCAGTTTATCTGGGTTCTCCTACGAGCAGTACTTC.